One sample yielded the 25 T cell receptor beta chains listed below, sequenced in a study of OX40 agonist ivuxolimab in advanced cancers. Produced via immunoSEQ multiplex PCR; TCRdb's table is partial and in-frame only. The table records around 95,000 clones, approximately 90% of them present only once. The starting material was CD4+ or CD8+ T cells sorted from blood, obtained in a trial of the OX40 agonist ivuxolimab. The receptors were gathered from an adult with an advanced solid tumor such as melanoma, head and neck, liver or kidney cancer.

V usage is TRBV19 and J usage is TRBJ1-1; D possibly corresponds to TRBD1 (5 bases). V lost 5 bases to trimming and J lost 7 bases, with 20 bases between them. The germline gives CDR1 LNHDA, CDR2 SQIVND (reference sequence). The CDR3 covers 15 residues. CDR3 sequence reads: CASSPRGGGGNEAFF. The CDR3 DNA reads TGTGCCAGTAGTCCCCGTGGGGGGGGTGGCAATGAAGCTTTCTTT.

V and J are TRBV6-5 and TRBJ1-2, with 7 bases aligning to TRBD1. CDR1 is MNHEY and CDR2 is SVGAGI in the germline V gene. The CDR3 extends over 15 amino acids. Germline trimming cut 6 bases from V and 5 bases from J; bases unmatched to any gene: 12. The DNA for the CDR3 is TGTGCCAGCAGGCCCATAGACAGGGTCACGTATGGCTACACCTTC. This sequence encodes CASRPIDRVTYGYTF.

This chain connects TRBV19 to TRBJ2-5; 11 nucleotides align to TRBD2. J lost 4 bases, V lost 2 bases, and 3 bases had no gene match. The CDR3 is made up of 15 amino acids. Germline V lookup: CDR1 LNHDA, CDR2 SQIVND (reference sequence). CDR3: CASSITSGSGETQYF. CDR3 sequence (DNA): TGTGCCAGTAGTATAACTAGCGGGAGCGGAGAGACCCAGTACTTC.

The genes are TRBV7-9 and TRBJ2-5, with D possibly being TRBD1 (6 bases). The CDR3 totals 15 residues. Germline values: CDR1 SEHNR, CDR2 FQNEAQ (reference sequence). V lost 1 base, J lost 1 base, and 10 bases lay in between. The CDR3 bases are TGTGCCAGCAGCTTAGTTGGGGACATCCAAGAGACCCAGTACTTC. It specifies CASSLVGDIQETQYF.

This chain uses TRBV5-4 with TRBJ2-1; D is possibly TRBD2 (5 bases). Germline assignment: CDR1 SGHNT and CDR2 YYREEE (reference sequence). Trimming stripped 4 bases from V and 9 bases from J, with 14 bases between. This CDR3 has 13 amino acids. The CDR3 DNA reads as TGTGCCAGCAGCCCGAGGACCGGAGGTGAGCAGTTCTTC. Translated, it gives CASSPRTGGEQFF.

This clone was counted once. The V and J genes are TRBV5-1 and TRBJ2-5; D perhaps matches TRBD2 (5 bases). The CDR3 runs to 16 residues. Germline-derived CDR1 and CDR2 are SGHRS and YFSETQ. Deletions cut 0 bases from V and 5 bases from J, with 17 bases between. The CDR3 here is CASSLDLAGSRETQYF. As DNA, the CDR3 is TGCGCCAGCAGCTTGGATCTCGCGGGTAGCAGGGAGACCCAGTACTTC.

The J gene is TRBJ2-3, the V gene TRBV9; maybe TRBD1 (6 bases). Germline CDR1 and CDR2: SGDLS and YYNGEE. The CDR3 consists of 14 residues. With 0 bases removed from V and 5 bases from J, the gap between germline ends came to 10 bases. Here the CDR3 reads CASSVGVGGDTQYF. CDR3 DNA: TGTGCCAGCAGCGTAGGCGTAGGGGGAGATACGCAGTATTTT.

CDR3 nucleotides: TGCAGGGATTACAGACAGGTCGAAGCTTTCTTT. Its translation: CRDYRQVEAFF. The chain links TRBV20-1 to TRBJ1-1, with a possible D match to TRBD1 (6 bases). The CDR3 contains 11 residues. Germline-derived CDR1 and CDR2 are DFQATT and SNEGSKA (reference sequence).

CDR3 region: CAADRGEYF. DNA of the CDR3: TGTGCCGCCGACCGGGGGGAGTACTTC. This chain uses TRBV9 with TRBJ2-7, with 7 bases aligning to TRBD2. This CDR3 has 9 residues. CDR1 and CDR2 from the germline V gene are SGDLS and YYNGEE. The V gene end was trimmed by 10 bases and the J gene end by 11 bases; junction bases not matched to a gene: 6.

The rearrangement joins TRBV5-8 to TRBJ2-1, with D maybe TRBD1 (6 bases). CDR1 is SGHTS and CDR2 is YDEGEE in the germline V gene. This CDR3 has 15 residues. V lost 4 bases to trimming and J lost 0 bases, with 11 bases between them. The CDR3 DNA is TGTGCCAGCAGCACCGACAGGAGCTCCTACAATGAGCAGTTCTTC. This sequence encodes CASSTDRSSYNEQFF.

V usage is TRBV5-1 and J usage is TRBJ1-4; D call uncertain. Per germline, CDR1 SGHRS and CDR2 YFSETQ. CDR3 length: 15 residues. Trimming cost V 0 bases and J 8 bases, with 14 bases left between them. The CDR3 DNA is TGCGCCAGCAGCTTGGTGTCAGGAGGAGACGAAAAACTGTTTTTT. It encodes CASSLVSGGDEKLFF. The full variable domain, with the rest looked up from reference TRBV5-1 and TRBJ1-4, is KAGVTQTPRYLIKTRGQQVTLSCSPISGHRSVSWYQQTPGQGLQFLFEYFSETQRNKGNFPGRFSGRQFSNSRSEMNVSTLELGDSALYLCASSLVSGGDEKLFFGSGTQLSVL.

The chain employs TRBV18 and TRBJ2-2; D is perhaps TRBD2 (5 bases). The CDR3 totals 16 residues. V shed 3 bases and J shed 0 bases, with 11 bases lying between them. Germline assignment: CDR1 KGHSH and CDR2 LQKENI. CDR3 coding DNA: TGTGCCAGCTCACCGATGACCGGGACGAACACCGGGGAGCTGTTTTTT. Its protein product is CASSPMTGTNTGELFF.

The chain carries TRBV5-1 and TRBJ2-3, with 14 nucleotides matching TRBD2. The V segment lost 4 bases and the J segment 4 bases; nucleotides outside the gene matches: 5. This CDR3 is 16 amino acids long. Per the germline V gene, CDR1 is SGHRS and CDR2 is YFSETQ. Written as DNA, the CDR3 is TGCGCCAGCAGCAAAGGGACTAGCGGGAGAGCAGATACGCAGTATTTT. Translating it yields CASSKGTSGRADTQYF.

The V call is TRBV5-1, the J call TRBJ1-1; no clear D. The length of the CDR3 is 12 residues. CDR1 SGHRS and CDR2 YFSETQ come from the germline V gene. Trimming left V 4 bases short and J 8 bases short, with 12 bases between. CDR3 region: CASSLQGFEAFF. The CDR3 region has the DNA TGCGCCAGCAGCCTACAAGGGTTCGAAGCTTTCTTT.

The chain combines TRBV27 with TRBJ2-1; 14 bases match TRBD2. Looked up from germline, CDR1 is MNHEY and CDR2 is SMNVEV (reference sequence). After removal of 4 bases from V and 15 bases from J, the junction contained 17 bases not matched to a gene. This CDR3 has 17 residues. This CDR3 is CASSSRAQGLAGDNRFF. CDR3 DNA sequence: TGTGCCAGCAGTTCAAGAGCCCAGGGACTAGCGGGGGATAATCGGTTCTTC.

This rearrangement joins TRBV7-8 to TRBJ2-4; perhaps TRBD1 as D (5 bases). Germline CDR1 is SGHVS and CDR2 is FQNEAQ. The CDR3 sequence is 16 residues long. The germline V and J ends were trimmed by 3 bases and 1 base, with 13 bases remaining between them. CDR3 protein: CASSFLGDGAKNIQYF. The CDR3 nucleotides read TGTGCCAGCAGCTTTCTAGGGGATGGGGCCAAAAACATTCAGTACTTC.

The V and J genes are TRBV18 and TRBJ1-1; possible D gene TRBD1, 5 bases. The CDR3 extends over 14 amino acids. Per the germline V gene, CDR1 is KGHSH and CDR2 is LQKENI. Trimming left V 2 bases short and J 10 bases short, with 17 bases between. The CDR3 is CASSPSQLDGGAFF. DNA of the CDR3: TGTGCCAGCTCACCATCCCAACTAGATGGGGGAGCTTTCTTT.

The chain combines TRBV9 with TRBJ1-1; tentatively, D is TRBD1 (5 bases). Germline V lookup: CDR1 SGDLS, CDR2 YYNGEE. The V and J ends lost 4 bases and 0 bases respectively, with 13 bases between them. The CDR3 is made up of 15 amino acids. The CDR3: CASSSAGSMNTEAFF. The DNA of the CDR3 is TGTGCCAGCAGCAGCGCAGGGTCCATGAACACTGAAGCTTTCTTT.

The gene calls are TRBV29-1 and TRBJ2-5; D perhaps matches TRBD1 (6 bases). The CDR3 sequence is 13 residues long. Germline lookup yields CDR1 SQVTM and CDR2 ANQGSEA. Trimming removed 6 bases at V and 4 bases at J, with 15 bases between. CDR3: CSVTGTPPETQYF. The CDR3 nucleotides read TGCAGCGTCACCGGGACACCCCCAGAGACCCAGTACTTC. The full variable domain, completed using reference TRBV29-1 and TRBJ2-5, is SAVISQKPSRDICQRGTSLTIQCQVDSQVTMMFWYRQQPGQSLTLIATANQGSEATYESGFVIDKFPISRPNLTFSTLTVSNMSPEDSSIYLCSVTGTPPETQYFGPGTRLLVL.

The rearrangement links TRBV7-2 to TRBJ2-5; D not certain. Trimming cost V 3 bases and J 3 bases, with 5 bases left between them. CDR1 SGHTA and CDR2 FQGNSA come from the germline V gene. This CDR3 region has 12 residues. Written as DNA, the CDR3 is TGTGCCAGCAGCTTGGTTGAAGAGACCCAGTACTTC. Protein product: CASSLVEETQYF.

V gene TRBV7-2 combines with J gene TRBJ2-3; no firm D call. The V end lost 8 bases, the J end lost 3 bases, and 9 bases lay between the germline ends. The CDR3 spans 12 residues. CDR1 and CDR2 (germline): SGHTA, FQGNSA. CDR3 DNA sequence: TGTGCCAGCGGATACGCAACAGATACGCAGTATTTT. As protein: CASGYATDTQYF. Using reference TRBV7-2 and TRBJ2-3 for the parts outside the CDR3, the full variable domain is GAGVSQSPSNKVTEKGKDVELRCDPISGHTALYWYRQSLGQGLEFLIYFQGNSAPDKSGLPSDRFSAERTGGSVSTLTIQRTQQEDSAVYLCASGYATDTQYFGPGTRLTVL.

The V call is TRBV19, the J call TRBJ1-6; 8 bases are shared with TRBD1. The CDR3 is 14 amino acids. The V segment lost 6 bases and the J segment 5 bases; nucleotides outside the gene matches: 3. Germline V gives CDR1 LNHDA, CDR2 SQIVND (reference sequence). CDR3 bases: TGTGCCAGTAGAAACAGGGGGGATAATTCACCCCTCCACTTT. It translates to CASRNRGDNSPLHF.

CDR3 coding DNA: TGTGCCAGCAGCCCTCGGGACGGTTACTCCTACGAGCAGTACTTC. This encodes CASSPRDGYSYEQYF. The chain has TRBV6-6 and TRBJ2-7; D is tentatively TRBD1 or TRBD2 (5 bases each). V dropped 6 bases and J dropped 0 bases, with 15 bases sitting between them. Looked up from germline, CDR1 is MNHNY and CDR2 is SVGAGI (reference sequence). The CDR3 contains 15 residues.

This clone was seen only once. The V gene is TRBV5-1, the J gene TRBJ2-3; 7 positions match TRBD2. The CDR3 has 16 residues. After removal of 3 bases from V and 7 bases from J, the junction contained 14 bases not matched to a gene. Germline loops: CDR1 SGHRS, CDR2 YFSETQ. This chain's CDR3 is CASSWDLRGDGNTQYF. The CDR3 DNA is TGCGCCAGCAGCTGGGACCTACGGGGGGACGGAAATACGCAGTATTTT.

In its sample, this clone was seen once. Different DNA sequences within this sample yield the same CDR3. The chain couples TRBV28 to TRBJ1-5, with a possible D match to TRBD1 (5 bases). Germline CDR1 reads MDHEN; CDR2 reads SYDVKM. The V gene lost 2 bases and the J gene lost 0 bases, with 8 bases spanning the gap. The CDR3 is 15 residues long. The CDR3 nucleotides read TGTGCCAGCAGTTTAAGGGGCCCTAGCAATCAGCCCCAGCATTTT. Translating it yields CASSLRGPSNQPQHF.